This TCR beta chain derives from a study of shared clonotypes between healthy human individuals (TCRdb year 2020). Describing the broader study: A couple of women and three men aged 18 to 49 years were included in the cohort. For each donor, CD4 naive and CD4 memory were each given three plates, CD8 naive was given two plates, and CD8 memory was given one plate. The study deeply sequenced blood TCR repertoires of about 5 healthy adults to estimate repertoire size and the extent of clonotype sharing between individuals. To increase sequencing depth and limit assay-specific biases, TCR repertoire library preparation and sequencing were carried out by different laboratories using diverse techniques. Per donor, leukapheresis produced somewhere between about 0.85 and 10 billion PBMCs. General study outcomes and caveats: Compared with non-shared clonotypes, the clonotypes found in all four sorted-subset donors had higher generation probabilities. Because the study included only a small number of donors, the genetic and exposure-history diversity represented was limited. Pairwise subsampling indicated that sequencing depth was expected to affect the degree of clonotype sharing among donors. Sharing across a handful of donors was observed for about 5% of naive CD4, over 3% of naive CD8, around 2.5% of memory CD4, and about 0.4% of memory CD8 clonotypes. Even with the large sequencing depth, rarefaction of the sorted-subset datasets indicated that sequencing was incomplete. Sampling was limited to blood, and TCR repertoires in tissue likely differ from TCR repertoires in blood. Larger estimated clonotype richness was generally found for naive subsets than for memory subsets.

About this clone: What this receptor recognizes is not known. No much larger clone exists at a distance of one base, and base qualities are not known. Within the sample, other DNA sequences also encode this same CDR3.

CDR1 and CDR2, per the germline V gene, are SGHDT and YYEEEE. CDR3 length: 13 amino acids, cysteine to phenylalanine. Just CDR3 DNA is preserved here, 39 bases in frame from base 1. V is shortened by 0 bases, J by 4 bases, and the region joining them spans 8 bases. CD8 naive samples consisted of CD45RO-negative cells that were positively selected for CCR7, yielding a CD45RA+CCR7+ population without TemRA cells. Healthy HIV-negative adults with no recently reported acute infections or vaccinations were included as donors. Every donor was a Caucasian adult residing in Nashville, Tennessee, USA. Blood was obtained by leukapheresis, after which PBMCs were separated by Ficoll-Histopaque density gradient centrifugation and cryopreserved in liquid nitrogen vapor phase. Analytical flow cytometry was used to check the purity and quantity of every magnetically sorted T cell population. Genomic DNA was isolated from each sorted fraction and quantified by UV absorbance on a Nanodrop 2000c.

Using the deep immunoSEQ assay, TCR CDR3 regions were amplified from genomic DNA by multiplex PCR. Extracted genomic DNA from each cell subset was spread evenly across all wells of several immunoSEQ 96-well plates, with each plate serving as a replicate. For sorted subsets, 200 ng of genomic DNA, equivalent to some 33,000 T cell genomes, went into each replicate PCR. The purified libraries were quantified using a Qubit 3.0 fluorometer, sized with a Bioanalyzer 2100, and then quantified again using the KAPA Library Quantification kit. Every immunoSEQ 96-well plate was sequenced on a dedicated single-read 150-cycle Illumina NextSeq 550 flow cell. Under the source paper's analysis protocol: Because the immunoSEQ output held only junctional sequences and lacked quality scores, the filtering could not match the filtering applied to full-length reads. Sequences were annotated with PyIR, a Python wrapper for IgBLAST v1.9, and V/J genes and CDR3 were assigned using IMGT germline references. Reads were filtered out if the reads had weak V/J assignments (E-value above 1e-6), no CDR3, stop codons, out-of-frame junctions, or ambiguous translated residues. V3J clonotypes were defined as sequences sharing the same inferred V gene, J gene, and CDR3 amino acid sequence. Percentage overlap between repertoires was computed as shared unique clonotypes divided by the size of the smaller repertoire. Three approaches were used to assess repertoire richness: RTK rarefaction, the Chao1 estimator, and Recon v2.1 estimates of unobserved clonotypes. Generation probabilities were computed with OLGA for all TCRbeta clonotypes obtained by the gDNA method from a few donors. This is the immuneACCESS table as TCRdb keeps it, with only in-frame sequences that have V and J called. A part of the clones is gone; compared with another copy, unresolved V genes explain less than half, and the rest is unexplained. The D gene and trimming were derived from the DNA, and the V and J assignments and clone size from that table. The sample table shows roughly 1,800,000 clones, and approximately 94% are seen once. The top ten constitute around 1.2% of the sample.

The sample was naive CD8+ T cells sorted from blood. The cell subset or site label, read with the paper, signifies: CD45RA+CCR7+. The chain employs TRBV5-6 and TRBJ2-7, with the D segment identity uncertain. This clonotype was obtained from a young man in good health. The nucleotides read TGTGCCAGCAGCTTGGCGTCAACTTACGAGCAGTACTTC. It specifies CASSLASTYEQYF.